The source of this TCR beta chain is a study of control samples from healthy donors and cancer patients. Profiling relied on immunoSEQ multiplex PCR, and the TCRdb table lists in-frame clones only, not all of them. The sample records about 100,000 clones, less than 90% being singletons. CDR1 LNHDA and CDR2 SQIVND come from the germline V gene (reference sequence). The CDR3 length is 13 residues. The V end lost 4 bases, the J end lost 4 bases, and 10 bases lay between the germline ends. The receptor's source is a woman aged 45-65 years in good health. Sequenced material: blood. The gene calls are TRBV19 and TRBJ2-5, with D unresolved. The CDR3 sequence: CASSSGNGETQYF. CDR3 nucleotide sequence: TGTGCCAGTAGTAGCGGAAACGGAGAGACCCAGTACTTC.